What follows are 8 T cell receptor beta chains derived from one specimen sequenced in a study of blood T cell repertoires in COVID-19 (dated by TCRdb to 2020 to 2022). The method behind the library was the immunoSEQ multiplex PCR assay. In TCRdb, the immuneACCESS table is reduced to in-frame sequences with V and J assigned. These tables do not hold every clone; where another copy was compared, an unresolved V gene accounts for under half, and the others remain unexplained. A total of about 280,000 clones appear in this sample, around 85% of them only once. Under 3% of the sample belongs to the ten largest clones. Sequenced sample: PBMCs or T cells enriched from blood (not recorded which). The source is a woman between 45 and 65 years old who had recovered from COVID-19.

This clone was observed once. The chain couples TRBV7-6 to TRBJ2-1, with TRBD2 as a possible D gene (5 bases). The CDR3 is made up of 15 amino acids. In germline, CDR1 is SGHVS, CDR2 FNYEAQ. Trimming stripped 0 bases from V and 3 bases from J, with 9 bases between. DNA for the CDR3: TGTGCCAGCAGCTTAGCGGGAGAAGTCTACAATGAGCAGTTCTTC. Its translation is CASSLAGEVYNEQFF.

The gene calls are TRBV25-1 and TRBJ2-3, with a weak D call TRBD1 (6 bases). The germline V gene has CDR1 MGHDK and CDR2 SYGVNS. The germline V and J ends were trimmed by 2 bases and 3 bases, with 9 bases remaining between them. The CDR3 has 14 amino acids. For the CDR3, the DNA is TGTGCCAGCAGTGAAAGTCAGGGGACAGATACGCAGTATTTT. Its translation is CASSESQGTDTQYF. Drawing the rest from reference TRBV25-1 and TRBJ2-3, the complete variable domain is EADIYQTPRYLVIGTGKKITLECSQTMGHDKMYWYQQDPGMELHLIHYSYGVNSTEKGDLSSESTVSRIRTEHFPLTLESARPSHTSQYLCASSESQGTDTQYFGPGTRLTVL.

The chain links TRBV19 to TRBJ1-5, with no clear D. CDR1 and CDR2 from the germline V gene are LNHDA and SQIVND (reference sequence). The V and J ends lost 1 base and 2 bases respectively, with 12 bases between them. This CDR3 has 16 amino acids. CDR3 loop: CASSIGDTEGNQPQHF. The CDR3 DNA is TGTGCCAGTAGTATAGGGGATACGGAGGGCAATCAGCCCCAGCATTTT.

CDR3: CATSRDSGGTYEQYF. The DNA of the CDR3 is TGTGCCACCAGCAGAGATTCCGGGGGAACCTACGAGCAGTACTTC. The rearrangement links TRBV15 to TRBJ2-7; D is possibly TRBD2 (6 bases). Germline-derived CDR1 and CDR2 are LNHNV and YYDKDF (reference sequence). The CDR3 runs to 15 residues. Trimming stripped 0 bases from V and 2 bases from J, with 11 bases between.

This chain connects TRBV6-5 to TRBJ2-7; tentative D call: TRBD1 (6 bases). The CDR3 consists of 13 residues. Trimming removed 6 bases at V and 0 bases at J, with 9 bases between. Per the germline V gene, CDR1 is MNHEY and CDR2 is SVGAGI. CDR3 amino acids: CASRQGGSYEQYF. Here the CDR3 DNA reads TGTGCCAGCAGACAAGGGGGCTCCTACGAGCAGTACTTC.

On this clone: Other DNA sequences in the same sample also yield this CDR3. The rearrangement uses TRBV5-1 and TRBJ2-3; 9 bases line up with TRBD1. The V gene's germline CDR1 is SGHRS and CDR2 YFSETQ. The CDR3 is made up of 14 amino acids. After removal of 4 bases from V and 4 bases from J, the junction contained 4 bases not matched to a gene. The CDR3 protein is CASSLDRGADTQYF. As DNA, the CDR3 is TGCGCCAGCAGCCTGGACAGGGGCGCAGATACGCAGTATTTT.

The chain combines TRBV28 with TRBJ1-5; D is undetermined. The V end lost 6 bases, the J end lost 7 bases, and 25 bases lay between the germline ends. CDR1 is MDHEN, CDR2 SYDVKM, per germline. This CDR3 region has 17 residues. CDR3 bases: TGTGCCAGCAGCATCGGAGTTGGGTGGCGGGAAGGACAGCCCCAGCATTTT. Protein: CASSIGVGWREGQPQHF.

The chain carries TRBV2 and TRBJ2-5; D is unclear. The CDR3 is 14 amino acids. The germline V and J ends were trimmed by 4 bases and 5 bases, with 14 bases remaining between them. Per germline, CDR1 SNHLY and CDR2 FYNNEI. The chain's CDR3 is CASSGDSTWETQYF. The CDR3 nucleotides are TGTGCCAGCAGTGGCGACTCGACGTGGGAGACCCAGTACTTC.